The clone carrying this TCR beta chain is categorized as large (0.1 to 1%). The antigen is not known. This sample was taken from a study of circulating CD8 cells and anti-PD-1 response in melanoma. Study-wide results and limits: Published repertoire comparisons used only baseline and M1 samples. The cohort mixed treatment-naive and previously treated patients. Experiments were generally run without replicates. Subset repertoires were largely private at M1, with under 8% shared.

The QIAseq Immune Repertoire TCR panel built the libraries from approximately 15 ng of total RNA. TCRdb used MiXCR to reprocess the reads, holding one entry per CDR3 protein. The sample shows fewer than 1,000 distinct CDR3 sequences, 6% to 7% of them seen only once. The CDR3 sequence is 16 residues long. V shed 5 bases, J shed 3 bases, and the junction held 12 bases outside the gene matches. The germline CDR1 and CDR2 sequences are SEHNR and FQNEAQ (reference sequence). Live CD3+CD8+TCRalphabeta+ cells were sorted into four subsets by PD-1 and/or TIGIT. This sequence joins TRBV7-9 and TRBJ2-7; TRBD2 matches 8 bases. Sample: CD8+ T cells from PBMCs, taken at baseline or after one month of anti-PD-1 therapy (not recorded which). The receptor comes from a human donor with melanoma. The CDR3 DNA follows: TGTGCCAGCAGCCCCCCTAGCGGGCCTTTTGGCTACGAGCAGTACTTC. As protein: CASSPPSGPFGYEQYF.